One T cell receptor beta chain is described in this entry. The sort gate was single viable CD3+CD4+CD8-CD45RO+ cells for memory CD4+ T cells. Libraries were prepared by immunoSEQ multiplex PCR; TCRdb keeps only in-frame clonotypes and omits some of them. In the table there are under 50,000 clones, around 80% of which are singletons. V lost 5 bases and J lost 2; bases outside the gene matches: 10. Germline CDR1 reads MGHDK; CDR2 reads SYGVNS. The CDR3 is made up of 16 amino acids. This sample was taken from a study of memory CD4+ T cells and cytomegalovirus serostatus. The gene calls are TRBV25-1 and TRBJ1-2, with 8 bases matching TRBD1. This receptor was identified in an adult in good health and CMV-seropositive. The sample was memory CD4+ T cells from blood. The CDR3 nucleotides are TGTGCCAGCAGTACAGAGACAGGGGCGATGAACTATGGCTACACCTTC. This encodes CASSTETGAMNYGYTF.